The entry below gives a single T cell receptor (beta chain) sequence along with its context. Sequencing was performed with immunoSEQ multiplex PCR; in TCRdb, only in-frame clones are kept and a portion is missing. The profile shows approximately 59,000 clones, 86% of them singletons. This sample is drawn from a study of technical replicates of blood from several donors. Germline CDR1 and CDR2: MNHEY and SMNVEV (reference sequence). The CDR3 consists of 10 residues. The V end was cut by 9 bases, the J end by 4 bases, with 7 bases between. This TCR derives from a human donor in good health. Some clones in this sample may be carry-over from other donors' samples. Sequencing was carried out using PBMCs. J is TRBJ2-7 and V is TRBV27; D unclear. This CDR3 is CASPFYEQYF. The CDR3 region has the DNA TGTGCCAGTCCCTTTTACGAGCAGTACTTC.